The 7 T cell receptor beta chains below all came from one sample that was sequenced in a study of shared clonotypes between healthy human individuals. The repertoire was sequenced with immunoSEQ multiplex PCR; TCRdb's copy has only in-frame clones and lacks some. The top ten hold under 0.45% of the sample, which has 2.3 million or so clones, over 90% seen once. Source material: naive CD4+ T cells from PBMCs. Subset here: CD45RA+ positively selected. These receptors all stem from a man aged 18 to 35 in good health. Some clones in this sample may be carry-over from other donors' samples.

The rearrangement joins TRBV19 to TRBJ2-1, with unresolved D. The V end lost 7 bases, the J end lost 8 bases, and 15 bases lay between the germline ends. The CDR3 spans 13 residues. Germline V gene data show CDR1 as LNHDA and CDR2 as SQIVND (reference sequence). CDR3 protein: CASKARVVDEQFF. The CDR3 DNA is TGTGCCAGTAAGGCGCGAGTCGTAGATGAGCAGTTCTTC.

The chain couples TRBV6-1 to TRBJ2-2, with a weak D call TRBD2 (5 bases). Germline V gene data show CDR1 as MNHNS and CDR2 as SASEGT. The length of the CDR3 is 13 residues. Deletions cut 5 bases from V and 7 bases from J, with 11 bases between. The CDR3 DNA reads as TGTGCCAGCAGTCCAACTAGAGTCGGGGAGCTGTTTTTT. Protein sequence: CASSPTRVGELFF.

This rearrangement joins TRBV2 to TRBJ2-2; the D is unclear. Between the trimmed V and J ends, which lost 4 bases and 0 bases, there was a span of 9 bases. There are 15 residues in the CDR3. Germline loops: CDR1 SNHLY, CDR2 FYNNEI. DNA for the CDR3: TGTGCCAGCAGTGCCCAGGAGACGAACACCGGGGAGCTGTTTTTT. Protein product: CASSAQETNTGELFF.

This CDR3 reads CATLVHNTGELFF. The CDR3 nucleotides are TGTGCCACTCTCGTACATAACACCGGGGAGCTGTTTTTT. V usage is TRBV6-5 and J usage is TRBJ2-2, with unresolved D. The CDR3 contains 13 residues. The germline V and J ends were trimmed by 10 bases and 2 bases, with 11 bases remaining between them. Germline V gene data show CDR1 as MNHEY and CDR2 as SVGAGI.

CDR3 sequence: CASSSTGAVANVLTF. The CDR3 DNA reads as TGTGCCAGCAGTTCGACAGGGGCCGTGGCCAACGTCCTGACTTTC. This chain uses TRBV28 with TRBJ2-6, with TRBD1 identical over 8 bases. Germline V lookup: CDR1 MDHEN, CDR2 SYDVKM. V lost 4 bases and J lost 6; bases outside the gene matches: 5. This CDR3 contains 15 residues.

The chain links TRBV30 to TRBJ2-7; no clear D. Between the trimmed V and J ends, which lost 0 bases and 3 bases, there was a span of 24 bases. CDR1 and CDR2 from the germline V gene are GTSNPN and SVGIG (reference sequence). The CDR3 has 18 residues. The CDR3 loop reads CAWSVRSLGLTQHYEQYF. DNA for the CDR3: TGTGCCTGGAGTGTGAGAAGTCTCGGGCTCACGCAGCACTACGAGCAGTACTTC.

The chain is built from TRBV27 and TRBJ2-7; TRBD2 matches 9 bases. Germline CDR1 MNHEY, CDR2 SMNVEV (reference sequence). The CDR3 runs 14 residues. After removal of 8 bases from V and 0 bases from J, the junction contained 5 bases not matched to a gene. The CDR3 sequence: CASQRLADSYEQYF. The CDR3 bases are TGTGCCAGCCAGAGACTAGCGGACTCCTACGAGCAGTACTTC.